Listed below are T cell receptor beta chains from one sample, sequenced in a study of T cells in Graves' hyperthyroidism and ophthalmopathy. MiXCR, applied by TCRdb to the multiplex PCR reads, yields one record per CDR3 protein. The sample lists 500,000 to 650,000 distinct CDR3 sequences, under 20% occurring once. The sample taken for sequencing was blood. All receptors derive from a woman under 30 with Graves' ophthalmopathy. CDR3s include the opening cysteine and the closing phenylalanine or tryptophan. The D gene is left open where the match is weak. Clone size appears in some rows only: once, few, many, or a class for an expanded clone.

clone_size: many; cdr3_length: 16; d_call: NA; v_call: TRBV6-1; j_call: TRBJ1-1; cdr3_nt: TGTGCCAGCAGTTCAAACAGGGCCCTCATGAACACTGAAGCTTTCTTT; cdr3_aa: CASSSNRALMNTEAFF
clone_size: NA; cdr3_length: 15; d_call: NA; v_call: TRBV20-1; j_call: TRBJ1-5; cdr3_nt: TGCAGTGCTAGGCAGGGTTGGAATAGCAATCAGCCCCAGCATTTT; cdr3_aa: CSARQGWNSNQPQHF
clone_size: many; cdr3_length: 16; d_call: NA; v_call: TRBV27; j_call: TRBJ2-7; cdr3_nt: TGTGCCAGCAGTTTATTGGCAGGCCGTCACTCCTACGAGCAGTACTTC; cdr3_aa: CASSLLAGRHSYEQYF
clone_size: many; cdr3_length: 16; d_call: TRBD1; v_call: TRBV28; j_call: TRBJ2-7; cdr3_nt: TGTGCCAGCAGTTTAGATAGGACAGGGGTATCCTACGAGCAGTACTTC; cdr3_aa: CASSLDRTGVSYEQYF
clone_size: many; cdr3_length: 14; d_call: NA; v_call: TRBV18; j_call: TRBJ1-1; cdr3_nt: TGTGCCAGCTCACCCCTCGGGGAGGGTACTGAAGCTTTCTTT; cdr3_aa: CASSPLGEGTEAFF
clone_size: NA; cdr3_length: 12; d_call: TRBD1; v_call: TRBV6-2/TRBV6-3; j_call: TRBJ1-2; cdr3_nt: TGTGCCTGTTTCGGACAGGCGGATGGCTACACCTTC; cdr3_aa: CACFGQADGYTF
clone_size: many; cdr3_length: 13; d_call: NA; v_call: TRBV3-1; j_call: TRBJ2-3; cdr3_nt: TGTGCCAGCAGCCAAATAGAGTCCGATACGCAGTATTTT; cdr3_aa: CASSQIESDTQYF
clone_size: NA; cdr3_length: 16; d_call: NA; v_call: TRBV19; j_call: TRBJ1-5; cdr3_nt: TGTGCCAGTGGGACCGGGGGTGCCTGGAGCAATCAGCCCCAGCATTTT; cdr3_aa: CASGTGGAWSNQPQHF
clone_size: few; cdr3_length: 12; d_call: NA; v_call: TRBV12-3/TRBV12-4; j_call: TRBJ2-4; cdr3_nt: TGTGCCAGCAGCCGGGACTGGGGCATTCAGTACTTC; cdr3_aa: CASSRDWGIQYF
clone_size: few; cdr3_length: 14; d_call: TRBD1; v_call: TRBV14; j_call: TRBJ1-2; cdr3_nt: TGTGCCAGCAGCTCCGGGACAGGGGGCTCGGGCTACACCTTC; cdr3_aa: CASSSGTGGSGYTF
clone_size: NA; cdr3_length: 14; d_call: NA; v_call: TRBV24-1; j_call: TRBJ2-6; cdr3_nt: TGTGCCACCAGTGCGGGGGCTGGGGCCAACGTCCTGACTTTC; cdr3_aa: CATSAGAGANVLTF
clone_size: NA; cdr3_length: 15; d_call: NA; v_call: TRBV7-9; j_call: TRBJ1-1; cdr3_nt: TGTGCCAGCAGCGAAGCAGGGAATATGAACACTGAAGCTTTCTTT; cdr3_aa: CASSEAGNMNTEAFF
clone_size: NA; cdr3_length: 13; d_call: TRBD1; v_call: TRBV28; j_call: TRBJ1-6; cdr3_nt: TGTGCCAGCAGGACAGGGACCAGTTCACCCCTCCACTTT; cdr3_aa: CASRTGTSSPLHF
clone_size: NA; cdr3_length: 15; d_call: NA; v_call: TRBV6-1; j_call: TRBJ1-4; cdr3_nt: TGTGCCAGCAGTAGTAGGGGACGGGCTAATGAAAAACTGTTTTTT; cdr3_aa: CASSSRGRANEKLFF
clone_size: few; cdr3_length: 16; d_call: TRBD2; v_call: TRBV5-1; j_call: TRBJ2-1; cdr3_nt: TGCGCCAGCACTTGGACTAGCGGGAGGGCCCCCAATGAGCAGTTCTTC; cdr3_aa: CASTWTSGRAPNEQFF
clone_size: NA; cdr3_length: 12; d_call: TRBD1; v_call: TRBV3-1; j_call: TRBJ1-6; cdr3_nt: TGTGCCAGCCGGGACAGTCATTCACCCCTCCACTTT; cdr3_aa: CASRDSHSPLHF
clone_size: NA; cdr3_length: 14; d_call: NA; v_call: TRBV19; j_call: TRBJ1-1; cdr3_nt: TGTGCCAGTAGTATCGGGGGGCCTCGGACTGAAGCTTTCTTT; cdr3_aa: CASSIGGPRTEAFF
clone_size: many; cdr3_length: 13; d_call: NA; v_call: TRBV30; j_call: TRBJ1-2; cdr3_nt: TGTGCCTGGAGTTTAGGCATTAACTATGGCTACACCTTC; cdr3_aa: CAWSLGINYGYTF
clone_size: NA; cdr3_length: 13; d_call: NA; v_call: TRBV19; j_call: TRBJ1-5; cdr3_nt: TGTGCCACCGACGAGGATAGCAATCAGCCCCAGCATTTT; cdr3_aa: CATDEDSNQPQHF
clone_size: many; cdr3_length: 13; d_call: TRBD1; v_call: TRBV6-1; j_call: TRBJ1-4; cdr3_nt: TGTGCCAGCAGGAAGACAGGGTTCGAAAAACTGTTTTTT; cdr3_aa: CASRKTGFEKLFF
clone_size: NA; cdr3_length: 14; d_call: TRBD1; v_call: TRBV7-9; j_call: TRBJ1-2; cdr3_nt: TGTGCCAACAGCCCGACGGACAGGGGGGATGGCTACACCTTC; cdr3_aa: CANSPTDRGDGYTF
clone_size: many; cdr3_length: 15; d_call: NA; v_call: TRBV3-1; j_call: TRBJ1-2; cdr3_nt: TGTGCCAGCAGCCTGGAAGGTAGAACTTTCTATGGCTACACCTTC; cdr3_aa: CASSLEGRTFYGYTF
clone_size: many; cdr3_length: 14; d_call: NA; v_call: TRBV7-2; j_call: TRBJ2-5; cdr3_nt: TGTGCCAGCAGCTTATCGCGAGCCCAAGAGACCCAGTACTTC; cdr3_aa: CASSLSRAQETQYF
clone_size: NA; cdr3_length: 15; d_call: TRBD2; v_call: TRBV6-4; j_call: TRBJ2-1; cdr3_nt: TGTGCCAGCAGCAGACTAGCGGATTCTTCCAATGAGCAGTTCTTC; cdr3_aa: CASSRLADSSNEQFF
clone_size: many; cdr3_length: 14; d_call: NA; v_call: TRBV27; j_call: TRBJ2-7; cdr3_nt: TGTGCCAGCAGTTCCGCCCAGGGAGCGTACGAGCAGTACTTC; cdr3_aa: CASSSAQGAYEQYF
clone_size: many; cdr3_length: 11; d_call: NA; v_call: TRBV7-8; j_call: TRBJ2-1; cdr3_nt: TGTGCCAGCAGCCCGGACAATGAGCAGTTCTTC; cdr3_aa: CASSPDNEQFF
clone_size: many; cdr3_length: 12; d_call: NA; v_call: TRBV6-1; j_call: TRBJ1-5; cdr3_nt: TGTGCCAGCAGTGACCTTGGTCAGCCCCAGCATTTT; cdr3_aa: CASSDLGQPQHF
clone_size: few; cdr3_length: 13; d_call: TRBD1; v_call: TRBV20-1; j_call: TRBJ1-6; cdr3_nt: TGCAGTGCTATAGGGACAGGAAATTCACCCCTCCACTTT; cdr3_aa: CSAIGTGNSPLHF
clone_size: many; cdr3_length: 17; d_call: NA; v_call: TRBV20-1; j_call: TRBJ2-1; cdr3_nt: TGCAGTGCTAGAGATCCCCATAGTGCCTTCTCCTACAATGAGCAGTTCTTC; cdr3_aa: CSARDPHSAFSYNEQFF
clone_size: few; cdr3_length: 16; d_call: NA; v_call: TRBV4-2; j_call: TRBJ2-7; cdr3_nt: TGTGCCAGCAGCCAAGATATGCCAGGCCCGCGCTACGAGCAGTACTTC; cdr3_aa: CASSQDMPGPRYEQYF
clone_size: NA; cdr3_length: 13; d_call: NA; v_call: TRBV7-3; j_call: TRBJ2-5; cdr3_nt: TGTGCCAGCAGCGTAGGAGGGTTGGAGACCCAGTACTTC; cdr3_aa: CASSVGGLETQYF
clone_size: few; cdr3_length: 13; d_call: NA; v_call: TRBV15; j_call: TRBJ2-1; cdr3_nt: TGTGCCACCAGCAGAGTGGTCTACAATGAGCAGTTCTTC; cdr3_aa: CATSRVVYNEQFF
clone_size: many; cdr3_length: 15; d_call: NA; v_call: TRBV6-1; j_call: TRBJ2-7; cdr3_nt: TGTGCCTCTATAAGCGGGCTAGCGCATTCCTACGAGCAGTACTTC; cdr3_aa: CASISGLAHSYEQYF
clone_size: many; cdr3_length: 14; d_call: NA; v_call: TRBV6-2/TRBV6-3; j_call: TRBJ1-2; cdr3_nt: TGTGCCAGCAGTTCGCTCGGAGGTGCGGGTGGCTACACCTTC; cdr3_aa: CASSSLGGAGGYTF
clone_size: few; cdr3_length: 16; d_call: NA; v_call: TRBV5-5; j_call: TRBJ2-1; cdr3_nt: TGTGCCAGCAGTTATTCCTACGGGACTCAATACAATGAGCAGTTCTTC; cdr3_aa: CASSYSYGTQYNEQFF
clone_size: NA; cdr3_length: 13; d_call: NA; v_call: TRBV5-5; j_call: TRBJ2-5; cdr3_nt: TGTGCCAGCAGCCGAGGGGATCAAGAGACCCAGTACTTC; cdr3_aa: CASSRGDQETQYF
clone_size: many; cdr3_length: 14; d_call: NA; v_call: TRBV5-1; j_call: TRBJ1-2; cdr3_nt: TGCGCCAGCAGCTTGGGAGACAGCTCCTATGGCTACACCTTC; cdr3_aa: CASSLGDSSYGYTF
clone_size: NA; cdr3_length: 19; d_call: NA; v_call: TRBV19; j_call: TRBJ2-1; cdr3_nt: TGTGCCAGTAGTATGTGGACAGGGGGCGCAACTAGCGGGAGTCATGAGCAGTTCTTC; cdr3_aa: CASSMWTGGATSGSHEQFF
clone_size: NA; cdr3_length: 13; d_call: NA; v_call: TRBV20-1; j_call: TRBJ2-1; cdr3_nt: TGCAGTGCTAGAGATTATAGGGCCAATGAGCAGTTCTTC; cdr3_aa: CSARDYRANEQFF
clone_size: few; cdr3_length: 12; d_call: NA; v_call: TRBV5-1; j_call: TRBJ2-1; cdr3_nt: TGCGTCAGCAGCTTGGGAGTACGTGAGCAGTTCTTC; cdr3_aa: CVSSLGVREQFF
clone_size: many; cdr3_length: 15; d_call: NA; v_call: TRBV7-9; j_call: TRBJ2-7; cdr3_nt: TGTGCCAGCAGCTTAGAGGATGGCAGGACCTACGAGCAGTACTTC; cdr3_aa: CASSLEDGRTYEQYF
clone_size: once; cdr3_length: 16; d_call: TRBD1; v_call: TRBV20-1; j_call: TRBJ2-3; cdr3_nt: TGCAGTGCTAGAGAGACTTGGACAGGGGGCTCAGATACGCAGTATTTT; cdr3_aa: CSARETWTGGSDTQYF
clone_size: NA; cdr3_length: 14; d_call: TRBD1; v_call: TRBV29-1; j_call: TRBJ1-1; cdr3_nt: TGCAGCGTTGGGGCTGGACAGGGAAACACTGAAGCTTTCTTT; cdr3_aa: CSVGAGQGNTEAFF
clone_size: many; cdr3_length: 13; d_call: NA; v_call: TRBV5-5; j_call: TRBJ2-7; cdr3_nt: TGTGCCAGCAGCTTGGGGTTTATCGGCGAGCAGTACTTC; cdr3_aa: CASSLGFIGEQYF
clone_size: many; cdr3_length: 15; d_call: TRBD1; v_call: TRBV20-1; j_call: TRBJ2-7; cdr3_nt: TGCAGTGCTAGAGATGAGGGACAGGGGACCTACGAGCAGTACTTC; cdr3_aa: CSARDEGQGTYEQYF
clone_size: NA; cdr3_length: 16; d_call: NA; v_call: TRBV7-2; j_call: TRBJ1-1; cdr3_nt: TGTGCCAGCAGCGCCCGACAGGTATACATGAACACTGAAGCTTTCTTT; cdr3_aa: CASSARQVYMNTEAFF
clone_size: NA; cdr3_length: 12; d_call: TRBD1; v_call: TRBV5-1; j_call: TRBJ2-1; cdr3_nt: TGCGCCAGCAGCTTAACAGGGGTCGATCAGTTCTTC; cdr3_aa: CASSLTGVDQFF